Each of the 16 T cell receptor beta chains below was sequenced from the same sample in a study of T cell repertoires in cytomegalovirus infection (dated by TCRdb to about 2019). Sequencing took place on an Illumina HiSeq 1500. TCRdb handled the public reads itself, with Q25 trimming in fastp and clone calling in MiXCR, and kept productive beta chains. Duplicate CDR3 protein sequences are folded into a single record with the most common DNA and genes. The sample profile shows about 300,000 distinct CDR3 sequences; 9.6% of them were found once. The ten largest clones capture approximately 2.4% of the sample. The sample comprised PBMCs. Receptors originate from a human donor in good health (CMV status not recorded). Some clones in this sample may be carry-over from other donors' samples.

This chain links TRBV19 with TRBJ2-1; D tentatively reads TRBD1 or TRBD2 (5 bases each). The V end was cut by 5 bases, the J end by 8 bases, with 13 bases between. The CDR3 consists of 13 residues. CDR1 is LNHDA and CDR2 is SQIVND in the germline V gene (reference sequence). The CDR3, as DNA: TGTGCCAGTAGTTTCCGGGACGGCGATGAGCAGTTCTTC. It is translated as CASSFRDGDEQFF.

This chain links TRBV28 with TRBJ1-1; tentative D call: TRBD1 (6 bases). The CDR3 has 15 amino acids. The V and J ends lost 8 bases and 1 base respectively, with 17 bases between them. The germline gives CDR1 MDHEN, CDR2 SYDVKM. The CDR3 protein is CASSHGQPGNTEAFF. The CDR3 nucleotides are TGTGCCAGCTCACACGGACAGCCTGGGAACACTGAAGCTTTCTTT.

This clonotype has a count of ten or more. The chain's CDR3 is CASSRRGVGWGEQFF. As DNA, the CDR3 is TGTGCCAGTAGCCGGAGAGGGGTTGGATGGGGCGAGCAGTTCTTC. V gene TRBV19 combines with J gene TRBJ2-1; D possibly uses TRBD1 or TRBD2 (5 bases each). This CDR3 is 15 amino acids long. The ends were cut back, 6 bases at V and 10 bases at J, with 22 bases in the middle. Germline V CDR1 and CDR2: LNHDA, SQIVND (reference sequence).

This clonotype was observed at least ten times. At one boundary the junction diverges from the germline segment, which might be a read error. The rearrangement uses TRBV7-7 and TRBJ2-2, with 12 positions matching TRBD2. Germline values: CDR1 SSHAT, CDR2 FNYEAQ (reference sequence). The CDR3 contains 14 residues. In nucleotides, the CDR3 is TGTGCTAGCAGTTGGACTAGCGGGGACGGGGAGCTGTTTTTT. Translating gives CASSWTSGDGELFF. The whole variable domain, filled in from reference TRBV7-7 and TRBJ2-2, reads GAGVSQSPRYKVTKRGQDVTLRCDPISSHATLYWYQQALGQGPEFLTYFNYEAQPDKSGLPSDRFSAERPEGSISTLTIQRTEQRDSAMYRCASSWTSGDGELFFGEGSRLTVL.

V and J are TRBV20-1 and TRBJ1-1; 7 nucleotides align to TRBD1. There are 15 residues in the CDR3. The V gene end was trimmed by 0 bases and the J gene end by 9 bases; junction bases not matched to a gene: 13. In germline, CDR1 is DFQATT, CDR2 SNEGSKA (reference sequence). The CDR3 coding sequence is TGCAGTGCTAGAGATCTGAGGGACAGAGACCTTAAAGCTTTCTTT. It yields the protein CSARDLRDRDLKAFF.

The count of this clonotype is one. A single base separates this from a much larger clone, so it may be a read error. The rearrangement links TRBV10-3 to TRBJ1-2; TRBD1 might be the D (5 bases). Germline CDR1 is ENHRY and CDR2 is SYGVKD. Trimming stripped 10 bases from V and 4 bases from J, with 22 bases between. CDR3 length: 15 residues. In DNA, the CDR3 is TGTGCCACCACCGGTGCGGGGGATGCCTTCTATGGCTACACCTTC. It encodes CATTGAGDAFYGYTF.

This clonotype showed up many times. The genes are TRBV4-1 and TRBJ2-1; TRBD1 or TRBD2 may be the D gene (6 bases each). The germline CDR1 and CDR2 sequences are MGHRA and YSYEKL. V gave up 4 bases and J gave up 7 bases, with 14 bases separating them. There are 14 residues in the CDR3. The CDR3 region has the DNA TGCGCCAGCAGCCTGGGGAGAGGGGGGAATGAGCAGTTCTTC. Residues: CASSLGRGGNEQFF.

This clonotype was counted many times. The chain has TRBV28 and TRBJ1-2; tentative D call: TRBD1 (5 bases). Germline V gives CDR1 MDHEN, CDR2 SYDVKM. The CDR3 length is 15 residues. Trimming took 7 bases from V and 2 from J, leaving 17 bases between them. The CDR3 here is CASMSGANHNYGYTF. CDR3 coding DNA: TGTGCCAGCATGTCCGGGGCCAATCACAACTATGGCTACACCTTC.

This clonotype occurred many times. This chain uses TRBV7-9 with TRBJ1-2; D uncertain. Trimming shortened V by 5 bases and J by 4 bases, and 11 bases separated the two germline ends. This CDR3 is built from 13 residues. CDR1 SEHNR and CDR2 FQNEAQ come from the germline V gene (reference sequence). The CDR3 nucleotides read TGTGCCAGCAGCACACTTGGAGTCTATGGCTACACCTTC. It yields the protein CASSTLGVYGYTF. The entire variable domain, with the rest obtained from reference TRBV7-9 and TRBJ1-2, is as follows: DTGVSQNPRHKITKRGQNVTFRCDPISEHNRLYWYRQTLGQGPEFLTYFQNEAQLEKSRLLSDRFSAERPKGSFSTLEIQRTEQGDSAMYLCASSTLGVYGYTFGSGTRLTVV.

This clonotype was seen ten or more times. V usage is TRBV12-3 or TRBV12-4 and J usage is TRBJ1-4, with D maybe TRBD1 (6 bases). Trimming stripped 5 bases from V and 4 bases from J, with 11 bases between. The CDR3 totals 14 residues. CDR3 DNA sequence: TGTGCCAGCAGTCGACAGGAACTTAATGAAAAACTGTTTTTT. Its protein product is CASSRQELNEKLFF.

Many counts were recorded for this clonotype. DNA of the CDR3: TGCAGTGCTAGAGATCCCACTAGCGGGGGGACCTACGAGCAGTACGTC. Amino acids: CSARDPTSGGTYEQYV. The chain links TRBV20-1 to TRBJ2-7; 12 bases are shared with TRBD2. The V gene's germline CDR1 is DFQATT and CDR2 SNEGSKA (reference sequence). The V segment lost 0 bases and the J segment 2 bases; nucleotides outside the gene matches: 5. This CDR3 is 16 amino acids long.

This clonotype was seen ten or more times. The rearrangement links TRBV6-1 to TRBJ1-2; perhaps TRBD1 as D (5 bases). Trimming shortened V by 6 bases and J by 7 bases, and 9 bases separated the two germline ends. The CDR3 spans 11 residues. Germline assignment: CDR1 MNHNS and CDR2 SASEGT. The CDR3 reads CASRSGSGYTF. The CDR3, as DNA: TGTGCCAGCAGATCAGGGAGTGGCTACACCTTC.

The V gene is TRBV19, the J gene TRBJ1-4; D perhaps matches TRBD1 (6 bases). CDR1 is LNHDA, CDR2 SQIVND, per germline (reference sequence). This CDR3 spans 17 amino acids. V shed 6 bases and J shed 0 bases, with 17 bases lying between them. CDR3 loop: CASSPVKQGTTNEKLFF. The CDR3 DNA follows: TGTGCCAGTAGCCCAGTGAAACAGGGCACAACTAATGAAAAACTGTTTTTT.

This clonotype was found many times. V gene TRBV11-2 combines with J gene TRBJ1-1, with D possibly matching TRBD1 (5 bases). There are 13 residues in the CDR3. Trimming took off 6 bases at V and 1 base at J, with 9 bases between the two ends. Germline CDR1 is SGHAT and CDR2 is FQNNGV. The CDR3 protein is CASRFRANTEAFF. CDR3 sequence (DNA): TGTGCCAGCAGATTCAGGGCGAACACTGAAGCTTTCTTT.

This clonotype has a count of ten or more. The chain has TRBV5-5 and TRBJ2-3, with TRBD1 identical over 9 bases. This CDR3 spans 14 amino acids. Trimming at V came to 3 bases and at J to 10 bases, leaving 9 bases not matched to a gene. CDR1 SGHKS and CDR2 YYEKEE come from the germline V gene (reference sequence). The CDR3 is CASSWGQGPLSQYF. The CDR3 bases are TGTGCCAGCAGCTGGGGACAGGGTCCTCTTTCGCAGTATTTT.

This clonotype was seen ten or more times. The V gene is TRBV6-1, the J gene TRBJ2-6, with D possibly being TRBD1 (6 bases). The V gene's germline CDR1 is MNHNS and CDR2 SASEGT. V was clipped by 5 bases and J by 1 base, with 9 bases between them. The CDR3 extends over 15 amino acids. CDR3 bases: TGTGCCAGCAGTCAACAGGGTTCTGGGGCCAACGTCCTGACTTTC. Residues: CASSQQGSGANVLTF.